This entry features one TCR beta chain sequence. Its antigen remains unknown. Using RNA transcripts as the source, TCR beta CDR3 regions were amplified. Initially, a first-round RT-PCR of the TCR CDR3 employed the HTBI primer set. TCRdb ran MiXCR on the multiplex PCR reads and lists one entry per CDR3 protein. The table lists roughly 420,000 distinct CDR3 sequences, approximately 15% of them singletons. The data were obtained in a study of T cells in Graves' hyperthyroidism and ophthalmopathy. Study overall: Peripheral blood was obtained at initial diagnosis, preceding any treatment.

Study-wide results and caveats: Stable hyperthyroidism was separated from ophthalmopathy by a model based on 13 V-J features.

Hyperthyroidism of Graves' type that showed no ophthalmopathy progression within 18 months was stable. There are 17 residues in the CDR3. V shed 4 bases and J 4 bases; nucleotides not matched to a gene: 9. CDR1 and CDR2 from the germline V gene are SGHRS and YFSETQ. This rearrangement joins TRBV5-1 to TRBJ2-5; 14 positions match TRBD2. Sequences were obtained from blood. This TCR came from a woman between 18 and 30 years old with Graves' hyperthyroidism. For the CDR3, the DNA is TGCGCCAGCAGCATAGGGACTAGCGGGAGTTTTAGAGAGACCCAGTACTTC. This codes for CASSIGTSGSFRETQYF.